A single sample is the source of the 21 T cell receptor beta chains below, sequenced in a study of blood T cell repertoires in COVID-19. Clones were sequenced by immunoSEQ multiplex PCR, and TCRdb holds only the in-frame ones, with some missing. The sample consists of about 150,000 clones, 80% to 90% of them appearing once. Input material: peripheral blood. The receptor set was obtained from a woman in her 50s with acute or convalescent COVID-19.

This sequence joins TRBV4-2 and TRBJ1-3, with 8 bases fitting TRBD1. CDR3 length: 15 residues. Germline-derived CDR1 and CDR2 are LGHNA and YNFKEQ. V lost 3 bases to trimming and J lost 2 bases; unmatched junction nucleotides: 3. CDR3 nucleotide sequence: TGTGCCAGCAGCCACGAACAGGGGGCTGGAAACACCATATATTTT. As protein: CASSHEQGAGNTIYF.

This rearrangement joins TRBV27 to TRBJ1-2; tentatively, D is TRBD1 (5 bases). The CDR3 extends over 13 amino acids. Germline V lookup: CDR1 MNHEY, CDR2 SMNVEV (reference sequence). Trimming removed 6 bases at V and 7 bases at J, with 15 bases between. CDR3 loop: CASRSRDLGGYTF. CDR3 coding DNA: TGTGCCAGCAGATCCCGGGACTTGGGTGGCTACACCTTC.

V usage is TRBV7-3 and J usage is TRBJ2-2, with a weak D call TRBD1 (6 bases). V lost 3 bases, J lost 3 bases, and 8 bases lay in between. Germline CDR1 is SGHTA and CDR2 is FQGTGA. The CDR3 runs 14 residues. As DNA, the CDR3 is TGTGCCAGCAGCTTCTCAGGGGACACCGGGGAGCTGTTTTTT. Its translation is CASSFSGDTGELFF.

The rearrangement links TRBV4-2 to TRBJ2-6, with 12 bases fitting TRBD1. The CDR3 loop spans 18 amino acids. The germline CDR1 and CDR2 sequences are LGHNA and YNFKEQ. V lost 4 bases, J lost 3 bases, and 7 bases stayed unmatched. CDR3 amino acids: CASSRPGQGAGGANVLTF. The CDR3 DNA is TGTGCCAGCAGCCGGCCGGGACAGGGGGCGGGTGGGGCCAACGTCCTGACTTTC.

The chain joins TRBV5-3 to TRBJ2-2; D perhaps matches TRBD1 (6 bases). TRBV5-3 is an open reading frame whose function is uncertain. The CDR3 is 17 residues long. V lost 1 base, J lost 5 bases, and 18 bases lay in between. In DNA, the CDR3 is TGTGCCAGAAGCTTGCACAGGGTTCCATTTTGGACCGGGGAGCTGTTTTTT. Its protein is CARSLHRVPFWTGELFF.

CDR3 DNA: TGTGCCAGAAGCTTGCCTGGGACAGGGGAAGGTTCTCGGGAAAAACTGTTTTTT. Its protein product is CARSLPGTGEGSREKLFF. The chain uses TRBV5-3 and TRBJ1-4; 10 bases agree with TRBD1. TRBV5-3 is noted as an ORF with a role that remains uncertain. This CDR3 contains 18 residues. The V segment lost 1 base and the J segment 8 bases; nucleotides outside the gene matches: 14.

The chain couples TRBV7-2 to TRBJ1-2; perhaps TRBD1 as D (5 bases). Between the trimmed V and J ends, which lost 3 bases and 3 bases, there was a span of 8 bases. CDR1 and CDR2 (germline): SGHTA, FQGNSA. CDR3 length: 13 residues. CDR3 nucleotides: TGTGCCAGCAGCTTGGGGGGATACTATGGCTACACCTTC. This translates into CASSLGGYYGYTF.

This clone was seen only a few times. The CDR3 nucleotides are TGTGCCAGTAGTATAGGAAGGCTAGTTCAGGGCGAGCAGTACTTC. This sequence encodes CASSIGRLVQGEQYF. V and J are TRBV19 and TRBJ2-7, with D possibly TRBD1 on 5 matching bases. The CDR3 totals 15 residues. Trimming took 1 base from V and 6 from J, leaving 16 bases between them. CDR1 LNHDA and CDR2 SQIVND come from the germline V gene (reference sequence).

The CDR3 reads CASSQTGVTLYEQYF. CDR3 in DNA: TGTGCCAGCAGCCAAACAGGGGTAACCCTCTACGAGCAGTACTTC. J is TRBJ2-7 and V is TRBV7-9; 7 nucleotides align to TRBD1. The junction had 10 bases not matched to a gene; V was cut back by 5 bases and J by 3 bases. Looked up from germline, CDR1 is SEHNR and CDR2 is FQNEAQ (reference sequence). The CDR3 runs 15 residues.

The chain combines TRBV19 with TRBJ2-1, with 10 bases that match TRBD2. The CDR3 length is 19 residues. The germline V gene encodes CDR1 LNHDA and CDR2 SQIVND (reference sequence). With 2 bases clipped from V and 0 bases from J, the junction kept 10 bases outside the gene matches. The CDR3 DNA follows: TGTGCCAGTAGTATATACGAGACTAGCGGGTTCAGCTCCTACAATGAGCAGTTCTTC. Translating it yields CASSIYETSGFSSYNEQFF.

This chain connects TRBV2 to TRBJ2-1, with D hard to call. V dropped 6 bases and J dropped 0 bases, with 3 bases sitting between them. The CDR3 covers 12 residues. Germline CDR1 is SNHLY and CDR2 is FYNNEI. The DNA of the CDR3 is TGTGCCAGCAGCCGCTCCTACAATGAGCAGTTCTTC. It encodes CASSRSYNEQFF.

The chain uses TRBV6-2 or TRBV6-3 and TRBJ2-7; 8 bases align to TRBD1. CDR3 length equals 16 residues. The germline gives CDR1 MNHEY, CDR2 SVGEGT. J gave up 6 bases and V 0 bases, and 10 bases lay outside the gene matches. In DNA, the CDR3 is TGTGCCAGCAGTTACTCGCACGGACAGGGCTCCATCGAGCAGTACTTC. Translating gives CASSYSHGQGSIEQYF.

This clone was seen a few times. The rearrangement uses TRBV6-5 and TRBJ1-2, with 8 bases that match TRBD1. V gave up 6 bases and J gave up 8 bases; unmatched junction bases: 11. Germline V gene sequence: CDR1 MNHEY, CDR2 SVGAGI. The CDR3 consists of 14 residues. CDR3 DNA: TGTGCCAGCAGGAAAAACCAGGGGGCGGAGGGCTACACCTTC. It translates to CASRKNQGAEGYTF.

The CDR3 coding sequence is TGTGCCAGCAGCCAACTTCTAGCGGGAGCAGGTGAGCAGTTCTTC. This codes for CASSQLLAGAGEQFF. The chain employs TRBV14 and TRBJ2-1; 10 bases map to TRBD2. There are 15 residues in the CDR3. Germline CDR1 reads SGHDN; CDR2 reads FVKESK. The junction had 7 bases not matched to a gene; V was cut back by 2 bases and J by 9 bases.

This chain uses TRBV2 with TRBJ2-7, with 8 bases fitting TRBD1. This CDR3 has 14 amino acids. The trim removed 6 bases at V and 0 bases at J, leaving 4 bases unmatched. Per the germline V gene, CDR1 is SNHLY and CDR2 is FYNNEI. The CDR3 nucleotides read TGTGCCAGCAGCGAACAGGGGGTCTCCTACGAGCAGTACTTC. This gives the protein CASSEQGVSYEQYF.

This clone has just one count. The chain couples TRBV27 to TRBJ2-2, with no clear D. The V end lost 2 bases, the J end lost 3 bases, and 7 bases lay between the germline ends. Per the germline V gene, CDR1 is MNHEY and CDR2 is SMNVEV (reference sequence). The CDR3 runs to 14 residues. The CDR3 DNA sequence: TGTGCCAGCAGTTTACGTGAGGACACCGGGGAGCTGTTTTTT. Translating gives CASSLREDTGELFF.

This sequence joins TRBV7-8 and TRBJ1-5; D is ambiguous. V lost 1 base and J lost 5, with 9 bases in between. CDR3 length: 14 amino acids. Germline-derived CDR1 and CDR2 are SGHVS and FQNEAQ. In nucleotides, the CDR3 is TGTGCCAGCAGCTTAGTCCTACCCCATCAGCCCCAGCATTTT. Translation gives CASSLVLPHQPQHF.

The chain employs TRBV4-3 and TRBJ2-1; 10 positions agree with TRBD2. The CDR3 sequence is 16 residues long. The V segment lost 0 bases and the J segment 9 bases; nucleotides outside the gene matches: 8. Germline-derived CDR1 and CDR2 are LGHNA and YSLEER. The DNA for the CDR3 is TGCGCCAGCAGCCAAGATCCGGCTAGCGGGAGTGGTGAGCAGTTCTTC. Translation gives CASSQDPASGSGEQFF.

The rearrangement uses TRBV28 and TRBJ2-7, with 7 bases identical to TRBD1. CDR1 and CDR2 from the germline V gene are MDHEN and SYDVKM. V was pared by 7 bases and J by 3 bases, with 9 bases of the junction left unmatched. The CDR3 runs to 14 residues. The DNA for the CDR3 is TGTGCCAGCACTCCAGGGGGAAAAGGCTACGAGCAGTACTTC. Its protein is CASTPGGKGYEQYF.

This clone showed up just once. V gene TRBV5-5 combines with J gene TRBJ1-4; 10 bases are a match to TRBD1. V dropped 0 bases and J dropped 8; count of bases not matched to a gene: 4. Germline CDR1 SGHKS, CDR2 YYEKEE (reference sequence). The CDR3 totals 15 residues. Written as DNA, the CDR3 is TGTGCCAGCAGCTTGGGACAGGGGGCCGGAGAAAAACTGTTTTTT. This translates into CASSLGQGAGEKLFF.

The chain couples TRBV9 to TRBJ2-1, with a weak D call TRBD1 (5 bases). This CDR3 region has 15 residues. V lost 3 bases and J 0 bases, leaving 10 bases between the germline ends. Germline values: CDR1 SGDLS, CDR2 YYNGEE. The CDR3: CASSDTGDSYNEQFF. CDR3 nucleotides: TGTGCCAGCAGCGATACAGGCGACTCCTACAATGAGCAGTTCTTC.